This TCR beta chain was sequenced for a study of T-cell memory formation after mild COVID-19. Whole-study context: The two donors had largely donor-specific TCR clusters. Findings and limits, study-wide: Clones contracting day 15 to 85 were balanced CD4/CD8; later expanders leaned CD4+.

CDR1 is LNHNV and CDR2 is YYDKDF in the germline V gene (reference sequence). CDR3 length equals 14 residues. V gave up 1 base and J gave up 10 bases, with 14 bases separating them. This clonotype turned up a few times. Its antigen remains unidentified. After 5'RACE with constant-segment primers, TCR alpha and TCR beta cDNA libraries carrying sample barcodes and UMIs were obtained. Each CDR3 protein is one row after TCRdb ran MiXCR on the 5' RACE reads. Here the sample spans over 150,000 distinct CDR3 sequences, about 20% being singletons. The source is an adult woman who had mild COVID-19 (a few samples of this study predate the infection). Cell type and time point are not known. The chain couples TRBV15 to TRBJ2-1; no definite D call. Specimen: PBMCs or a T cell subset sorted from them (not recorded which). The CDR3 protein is CATSRVARPWEQFF. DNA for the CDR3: TGTGCCACCAGCAGAGTGGCCCGCCCGTGGGAGCAGTTCTTC.